These T cell receptor beta chains were read from a single sample in a study of T-cell memory formation after mild COVID-19. TCRdb re-derived calls from the 5' RACE reads in MiXCR, one entry per CDR3 protein. The data hold around 470,000 distinct CDR3 sequences, with around 20% observed a single time. Sequenced input: PBMCs or a T cell subset sorted from them (not recorded which). The receptors were sampled from an adult woman who had mild COVID-19 (a few samples of this study predate the infection). Cell type and time point are not known. Both conserved end residues are part of each CDR3. The D gene is left open where the match is weak. Rows give clone size only sometimes, using once, few, many, or a class for an expanded clone.

TGTGCCACCAGCGGCCGGGCGACTGGCGAGCAGTACTTC	CATSGRATGEQYF	NA	TRBV15	TRBJ2-7	few	13
TGTGCCAGCAGTTACGTCTCCCAGGGCACTGAAGCTTTCTTT	CASSYVSQGTEAFF	NA	TRBV6-2/TRBV6-3	TRBJ1-1	NA	14
TGCGCCAGCAGCCTGCCACCGGGACAGGGAGACACTGAAGCTTTCTTT	CASSLPPGQGDTEAFF	TRBD1	TRBV5-1	TRBJ1-1	few	16
TGTGCCACCAGTGATTTGCATGGGACAGGGGTGAGGGAGCAGTACTTC	CATSDLHGTGVREQYF	TRBD1	TRBV24-1	TRBJ2-7	few	16
TGTGCCAGCGTACGACTCGGTAGCGGGAGTTTCGAGGAGCTGTTTTTT	CASVRLGSGSFEELFF	TRBD2	TRBV7-8	TRBJ2-2	many	16
TGCGCCAGCAGCCAAGGGGGGGCGTGGGGAAACACCATATATTTT	CASSQGGAWGNTIYF	NA	TRBV4-3	TRBJ1-3	NA	15
TGCGCCAGCGCAAGAAGGGACCCAGGAGATGGCTACACCTTC	CASARRDPGDGYTF	NA	TRBV5-1	TRBJ1-2	NA	14
TGTGCCAGCAGCCAAGAATTGGGGGAAAAACTGTTTTTT	CASSQELGEKLFF	NA	TRBV3-1	TRBJ1-4	NA	13
TGCGCCAGCAGCCCGGATGCGGCGATGAGGACACCTAACTATGGCTACACCTTC	CASSPDAAMRTPNYGYTF	NA	TRBV5-1	TRBJ1-2	NA	18
TGCAGCTGCCGACCCAGGGGCACTGAAGCTTTCTTT	CSCRPRGTEAFF	NA	TRBV29-1	TRBJ1-1	NA	12
TGTGCCAGCAGACGGACAGGGTATGAGCAGTTCTTC	CASRRTGYEQFF	TRBD1	TRBV7-9	TRBJ2-1	few	12
TGCGCCAGCAGCTTGCGGGGTGCAGGCGATGAGCAGTTCTTC	CASSLRGAGDEQFF	NA	TRBV5-1	TRBJ2-1	few	14
TGCAGTGCTAGACCCACTAGCGGGAGAACAGATACGCAGTATTTT	CSARPTSGRTDTQYF	TRBD2	TRBV20-1	TRBJ2-3	many	15
TGTGCCTGGAGTTACGTTTCCGGGACTAGCGGGACCGCGTGGGAGACCCAGTACTTC	CAWSYVSGTSGTAWETQYF	TRBD2	TRBV30	TRBJ2-5	NA	19
TGTGCCAGCAGCAAACAAACAGGGGACGTTGGTGAAAAACTGTTTTTT	CASSKQTGDVGEKLFF	TRBD1	TRBV9	TRBJ1-4	many	16
TGTGCCAGCAGCCAAGGGAAACAGAACTATGGCTACACCTTC	CASSQGKQNYGYTF	NA	TRBV4-2	TRBJ1-2	few	14
TGTGCCTGGAGTGTGTTGGGACAAAAGAACACTGAAGCTTTCTTT	CAWSVLGQKNTEAFF	NA	TRBV30	TRBJ1-1	few	15
TGTGCCAGCAGTTTAGGAGAGGGACTAGCGGTGTCCTACGAGCAGTACTTC	CASSLGEGLAVSYEQYF	TRBD2	TRBV12-3/TRBV12-4	TRBJ2-7	NA	17
TGTGCCAGCAGTGCCTTTTCGGCAGGGAAGAACTATGGCTACACCTTC	CASSAFSAGKNYGYTF	NA	TRBV6-1	TRBJ1-2	NA	16
TGTGCCAGCAGTCCGACGGGACGGCTCAACTATGGCTACACCTTC	CASSPTGRLNYGYTF	NA	TRBV27	TRBJ1-2	NA	15
TGCAGCGTCGGATCTGGAAACACCATATATTTT	CSVGSGNTIYF	NA	TRBV29-1	TRBJ1-3	NA	11
TGTGCCAGTGGAAGACAGGGGGTGAACACTGAAGCTTTCTTT	CASGRQGVNTEAFF	TRBD1	TRBV19	TRBJ1-1	few	14
TGTGCCAGCAGTTACGCGGGGAGGGCCGGGGAGCTGTTTTTT	CASSYAGRAGELFF	TRBD2	TRBV6-2/TRBV6-3	TRBJ2-2	NA	14
TGTGCCAGCAGCCAATCTGCAGGGTTCGAAGCTTTCTTT	CASSQSAGFEAFF	NA	TRBV16	TRBJ1-1	NA	13
TGTGCCAGCAGCTCGCCGGGACTAGCGGATACGCAGTATTTT	CASSSPGLADTQYF	TRBD2	TRBV7-6	TRBJ2-3	NA	14
TGTGCCAGCAGCTTAGCGAATTTACCCAAAAACATTCAGTACTTC	CASSLANLPKNIQYF	NA	TRBV7-9	TRBJ2-4	few	15
TGCGCCAGCAGCCCGAGGGGTAATACCTACGAGCAGTACTTC	CASSPRGNTYEQYF	NA	TRBV5-1	TRBJ2-7	few	14
TGTGCCAGCAGCACCCGGACTAGCGGGGGGGCCTTTAATGAGCAGTTCTTC	CASSTRTSGGAFNEQFF	TRBD2	TRBV13	TRBJ2-1	few	17
TGCGCCAGCAGCCTTGCCCCGGGACTAGCGAATACCGGGGAGCTGTTTTTT	CASSLAPGLANTGELFF	TRBD2	TRBV4-1	TRBJ2-2	few	17
TGTGCCAGCAGCTTGGGGCGGACCTTCTCCTACGAGCAGTACTTC	CASSLGRTFSYEQYF	NA	TRBV5-6	TRBJ2-7	few	15
TGTGCCAGCAGTCCCCGGACCCTCCGTCAGTATTTT	CASSPRTLRQYF	NA	TRBV12-3/TRBV12-4	TRBJ2-3	few	12